This passage covers 15 T cell receptor beta chains from one sample sequenced in a study of T cells in women clearing cervical HPV infection. Sequencing was performed with immunoSEQ multiplex PCR; in TCRdb, only in-frame clones are kept and a portion is missing. The table lists 20,000 to 30,000 clones. Sequenced: blood buffy coat. These receptors were obtained from a woman between 18 and 75 years old with a cervical HPV16 infection that either progressed to CIN3+ or cleared (not recorded which).

In regard to this clone: The read terminates 3 residues ahead of where the CDR3 ends, so the germline J gene completes it. The chain employs TRBV7-2 and TRBJ2-3; D perhaps matches TRBD2 (6 bases). V shed 5 bases and J shed 5 bases, with 14 bases lying between them. The CDR3 consists of 14 residues. CDR1 is SGHTA and CDR2 is FQGNSA in the germline V gene. CDR3 DNA (partial): TGTGCCAGCAGCCCCGGAGGGCCTGAAGATACG. It is translated as CASSPGGPEDT. The complete CDR3 protein is CASSPGGPEDTQYF.

In regard to this clone: Coverage ceases 3 residues before the CDR3 finishes, and the germline J gene fills in the end. This chain links TRBV7-2 with TRBJ1-1; the D gene is possibly TRBD1 (5 bases). This CDR3 has 15 amino acids. CDR1 is SGHTA, CDR2 FQGNSA, per germline. V was trimmed by 3 bases and J by 1 base, leaving 12 bases between them. The CDR3 sequence: CASSFLGGRNTEAFF. CDR3 DNA (partial): TGTGCCAGCAGCTTCCTCGGGGGAAGGAACACTGAA.

A word on this clone: The DNA ends 3 residues before the CDR3 does, and the rest of the CDR3 is filled in from the germline J gene. The V call is TRBV7-8, the J call TRBJ2-7, with 8 positions matching TRBD2. Germline loops: CDR1 SGHVS, CDR2 FQNEAQ. The CDR3 runs 15 residues. V was pared by 3 bases and J by 0 bases, with 4 bases of the junction left unmatched. The part of the CDR3 DNA that was read is TGTGCCAGCAGCTTTTTCGGGGGGGCCTCCTACGAG. Amino acids: CASSFFGGASYE. The CDR3 reads in full as CASSFFGGASYEQYF.

Of note for this clone: An end of the junction does not agree with germline; a read error may underlie this. The CDR3 end lies 3 residues beyond the end of the read and is filled in from the germline J gene. This rearrangement joins TRBV5-6 to TRBJ1-1; D not resolved. This CDR3 region has 11 residues. Germline V gives CDR1 SGHDT, CDR2 YYEEEE. The sequenced part of the CDR3 DNA is TGTGCCAGCAGCTTGCACACCGAA. The encoded protein is CASSLHTE. The complete CDR3 reads CASSLHTEAFF.

Notes on this clone: The CDR3 is cut off 3 residues early in the read; its end comes from the germline J gene. The chain uses TRBV7-8 and TRBJ2-7, with a tentative D call TRBD1 (6 bases). The CDR3 has 14 amino acids. The V and J ends lost 4 bases and 3 bases respectively, with 13 bases between them. Germline CDR1 and CDR2: SGHVS and FQNEAQ. The CDR3 loop reads CASSSRGSFYEQYF. The sequenced part of the CDR3 DNA is TGTGCCAGCAGCTCCAGGGGCTCATTCTACGAG.

The CDR3: CASRKGLGQETISNQPQHF. Incomplete CDR3 DNA: TGTGCCAGCAGGAAAGGACTGGGACAGGAAACTATTAGCAATCAGCCC. V is TRBV2 and J is TRBJ1-5, with 8 bases matching TRBD1. From the germline J gene comes the end of the CDR3, since the read stops 3 residues before it. Germline V lookup: CDR1 SNHLY, CDR2 FYNNEI. The V and J ends lost 6 bases and 0 bases, in that order; junction bases with no gene match: 16. This CDR3 has 19 residues.

A remark on this clone: The DNA ends 3 residues before the CDR3 does, and the rest of the CDR3 is filled in from the germline J gene. The J gene is TRBJ2-1, the V gene TRBV7-2; D uncertain. Trimming stripped 4 bases from V and 5 bases from J, with 9 bases between. This CDR3 spans 13 amino acids. Per germline, CDR1 SGHTA and CDR2 FQGNSA. The DNA read from the CDR3 is TGTGCCAGCAGCTCCCAGCGCCACAATGAG. Translated: CASSSQRHNE. The whole CDR3 protein is CASSSQRHNEQFF.

On this clone: The read halts 3 residues ahead of the CDR3 end, with the missing end drawn from the germline J gene. The rearrangement uses TRBV30 and TRBJ1-2; D unresolved. Germline assignment: CDR1 GTSNPN and CDR2 SVGIG (reference sequence). The CDR3 totals 17 residues. The CDR3: CAWSVLTGGEIPDTYTF. The part of the CDR3 DNA that was read is TGTGCCTGGAGTGTACTAACGGGCGGGGAGATCCCAGATACC.

A note on this clone: The read finishes 3 residues shy of the CDR3 end, and the germline J gene is used to complete it. The J gene is TRBJ1-2, the V gene TRBV7-2; a weak D match, TRBD1 (6 bases). CDR3 size: 15 residues. Looked up from germline, CDR1 is SGHTA and CDR2 is FQGNSA. The CDR3: CASSLFGGGAGDYTF. The CDR3 DNA, read in part, is TGTGCCAGCAGCCTCTTTGGTGGGGGGGCGGGTGAC.

Note on this clone: Sequencing ends 3 residues short of the CDR3 end; the germline J gene provides the rest. This rearrangement joins TRBV7-2 to TRBJ2-3; possible D gene TRBD2, 6 bases. The CDR3 covers 14 residues. Germline lookup yields CDR1 SGHTA and CDR2 FQGNSA. The CDR3 reads CASSLAIAVMTQYF. Partial CDR3 DNA: TGTGCCAGCAGCTTAGCCATAGCGGTCATGACG.

To note about this clone: A junction boundary mismatches the germline segment, possibly from a read error. The observed sequence ends 3 residues before the CDR3 terminus, with the missing tail filled in from the germline J gene. V gene TRBV4-2 combines with J gene TRBJ2-2; TRBD2 matches at 10 bases. The CDR3 consists of 15 residues. Germline V gives CDR1 LGHNA, CDR2 YNFKEQ. The CDR3 sequence is CASSQGASGSWELFF. CDR3 DNA, as far as it was read: TGCGCCAGCAGCCAAGGGGCTAGCGGGAGCTGGGAG.

On this clone itself: The sequence runs out 3 residues before the end of the CDR3; the remainder is reconstructed from the germline J gene. The V and J genes are TRBV7-3 and TRBJ2-3; D possibly corresponds to TRBD2 (6 bases). V lost 4 bases, J lost 1 base, and 12 bases lay in between. The CDR3 has 15 residues. The V gene's germline CDR1 is SGHTA and CDR2 FQGTGA. The CDR3 sequence: CASSSDGGGTDTQYF. CDR3 bases read: TGTGCCAGCAGCTCCGACGGGGGAGGCACAGATACG.

Notes on this clone: The read comes to an end 3 residues before the CDR3 does, leaving the germline J gene to fill in the end. The chain recombines TRBV5-4 with TRBJ2-1; 10 bases fit TRBD1. Germline lookup yields CDR1 SGHNT and CDR2 YYREEE (reference sequence). This CDR3 has 15 amino acids. The trim removed 5 bases at V and 1 base at J, leaving 3 bases unmatched. The CDR3 spells CASRRTGGSYNEQFF. The DNA read from the CDR3 is TGTGCCAGCAGGCGGACAGGGGGTTCCTACAATGAG.

In the case of this clone: The read terminates 3 residues ahead of where the CDR3 ends, so the germline J gene completes it. The gene calls are TRBV2 and TRBJ2-1; a possible D gene is TRBD1 (5 bases). Germline V gene lookup returns CDR1 SNHLY and CDR2 FYNNEI. The CDR3 has 13 residues. The ends were cut back, 3 bases at V and 7 bases at J, with 10 bases in the middle. The chain's CDR3 is CASSDRVGNEQFF. CDR3 DNA (partial): TGTGCCAGCAGTGACAGGGTTGGGAATGAG.

In the case of this clone: The CDR3 end falls 3 residues outside the read, so it is completed with the germline J gene. The chain carries TRBV6-1 and TRBJ1-2; D possibly corresponds to TRBD1 (6 bases). Germline CDR1 reads MNHNS; CDR2 reads SASEGT. The CDR3 loop spans 14 amino acids. V lost 4 bases and J 6 bases, leaving 15 bases between the germline ends. The CDR3: CASSAAGVENGYTF. CDR3 DNA (partial): TGTGCCAGCAGTGCGGCAGGGGTGGAGAATGGC.